Following are 20 T cell receptor beta chains from one sample sequenced in a study of blood T cell repertoires in COVID-19. Some clones are missing from TCRdb's copy, which holds only in-frame ones; the method was immunoSEQ multiplex PCR. The data hold more than 150,000 clones, with 80% to 90% observed a single time. Sequencing input: peripheral blood. Receptor source: a woman aged 70 to 79 with acute or convalescent COVID-19.

The V and J genes are TRBV2 and TRBJ2-1, with 10 bases fitting TRBD2. Germline CDR1 SNHLY, CDR2 FYNNEI. The CDR3 has 13 residues. V gave up 6 bases and J gave up 9 bases; unmatched junction bases: 5. CDR3 sequence reads: CASRASGGLEQFF. The CDR3, as DNA: TGTGCCAGCAGGGCTAGCGGGGGCCTTGAGCAGTTCTTC.

The sample holds one count of this clone. The J gene is TRBJ1-5, the V gene TRBV19; D remains unclear. CDR1 LNHDA and CDR2 SQIVND come from the germline V gene (reference sequence). There are 15 residues in the CDR3. Trimming stripped 3 bases from V and 5 bases from J, with 14 bases between. For the CDR3, the DNA is TGTGCCAGTAGTATCTTTCCCCGACTGGATCAGCCCCAGCATTTT. Its translation: CASSIFPRLDQPQHF.

The chain uses TRBV5-1 and TRBJ1-6; TRBD1 might be the D (5 bases). V gave up 0 bases and J gave up 0 bases, with 7 bases separating them. Per germline, CDR1 SGHRS and CDR2 YFSETQ. The CDR3 sequence is 16 residues long. CDR3 DNA: TGCGCCAGCAGCTTGGAAAGGGGCTCCTATAATTCACCCCTCCACTTT. It codes for CASSLERGSYNSPLHF.

This chain joins TRBV7-2 and TRBJ2-2; TRBD1 agrees at 10 bases. From germline, CDR1 is SGHTA and CDR2 FQGNSA. The J segment lost 6 bases and the V segment lost 5 bases, leaving 6 bases of the junction unmatched. This CDR3 has 15 amino acids. The CDR3 reads CASSRQGASAGELFF. CDR3 nucleotide sequence: TGTGCCAGCAGCAGACAGGGGGCGAGCGCCGGGGAGCTGTTTTTT.

The chain recombines TRBV15 with TRBJ2-7; 7 nucleotides match TRBD1. V was pared by 3 bases and J by 3 bases, with 8 bases of the junction left unmatched. The CDR3 covers 15 residues. Germline V CDR1 and CDR2: LNHNV, YYDKDF (reference sequence). CDR3 loop: CATSSLGTADYEQYF. The CDR3 nucleotides read TGTGCCACCAGCAGCCTCGGGACAGCTGACTACGAGCAGTACTTC.

The J gene is TRBJ2-7, the V gene TRBV28, with no clear D. The CDR3 contains 13 residues. Germline CDR1 reads MDHEN; CDR2 reads SYDVKM. V was clipped by 3 bases and J by 3 bases, with 9 bases between them. In nucleotides, the CDR3 is TGTGCCAGCAGTTTCCGCGGCAGCTACGAGCAGTACTTC. Protein: CASSFRGSYEQYF. The variable domain in full, completed from reference TRBV28 and TRBJ2-7, reads DVKVTQSSRYLVKRTGEKVFLECVQDMDHENMFWYRQDPGLGLRLIYFSYDVKMKEKGDIPEGYSVSREKKERFSLILESASTNQTSMYLCASSFRGSYEQYFGPGTRLTVT.

The chain is built from TRBV9 and TRBJ1-2; perhaps TRBD1 as D (6 bases). Trimming cost V 4 bases and J 7 bases, with 20 bases left between them. The CDR3 totals 15 residues. Germline values: CDR1 SGDLS, CDR2 YYNGEE. DNA for the CDR3: TGTGCCAGCAGCTACGGCGGGCAGGGGCAAGTTGGCTACACCTTC. Translating it yields CASSYGGQGQVGYTF.

The chain uses TRBV11-2 and TRBJ1-3, with a tentative D call TRBD1 (5 bases). V lost 5 bases, J lost 4 bases, and 12 bases lay in between. Germline V CDR1 and CDR2: SGHAT, FQNNGV. The CDR3 sequence is 14 residues long. The CDR3 coding sequence is TGTGCCAGCAGCATCGGACACGGAGGAAACACCATATATTTT. It encodes CASSIGHGGNTIYF.

The rearrangement joins TRBV4-3 to TRBJ1-1; possible D gene TRBD1, 5 bases. Trimming stripped 2 bases from V and 1 base from J, with 8 bases between. Germline assignment: CDR1 LGHNA and CDR2 YSLEER. This CDR3 has 14 residues. The CDR3 is CASSQQGGNTEAFF. The CDR3 nucleotides read TGCGCCAGCAGCCAACAGGGTGGGAACACTGAAGCTTTCTTT.

V and J are TRBV2 and TRBJ1-1; 7 bases are shared with TRBD1. Germline lookup yields CDR1 SNHLY and CDR2 FYNNEI. The CDR3 is made up of 11 amino acids. V trimming: 6 bases; J trimming: 11 bases; junction bases outside the gene matches: 6. CDR3 bases: TGTGCCAGCAGGGTCGGGACAGCGGCTTTCTTT. This sequence encodes CASRVGTAAFF.

The chain employs TRBV4-2 and TRBJ2-1, with 9 positions matching TRBD2. Trimming cost V 1 base and J 9 bases; bases outside gene matches: 13. The CDR3 extends over 17 amino acids. Germline V CDR1 and CDR2: LGHNA, YNFKEQ. The CDR3, as DNA: TGTGCCAGCAGCCAAGCTGGGGCTAGCGGGATCTTAGCTGAGCAGTTCTTC. Its translation: CASSQAGASGILAEQFF.

The chain combines TRBV5-6 with TRBJ1-2; D may be TRBD1 (5 bases). CDR1 SGHDT and CDR2 YYEEEE come from the germline V gene. V lost 4 bases, J lost 4 bases, and 11 bases lay in between. This CDR3 contains 13 residues. CDR3 in DNA: TGTGCCAGCAGCCTTCGGGGGGTCTATGGCTACACCTTC. Protein product: CASSLRGVYGYTF.

The chain has TRBV30 and TRBJ1-2; a possible D gene is TRBD1 (5 bases). The CDR3 is made up of 11 amino acids. Trimming pared 0 bases from V and 13 bases from J, leaving 12 bases between. The germline CDR1 and CDR2 sequences are GTSNPN and SVGIG (reference sequence). Written as DNA, the CDR3 is TGTGCCTGGAGTGTAGGCAGGGTCGGCACCTTC. It encodes CAWSVGRVGTF.

The chain uses TRBV25-1 and TRBJ2-7; 7 bases are shared with TRBD1. J gave up 1 base and V 6 bases, and 9 bases lay outside the gene matches. The CDR3 spans 15 residues. CDR1 MGHDK and CDR2 SYGVNS come from the germline V gene. The CDR3 is CASRRGGEGSYEQYF. The CDR3 bases are TGTGCCAGCAGAAGAGGGGGCGAAGGATCCTACGAGCAGTACTTC.

This chain connects TRBV12-3 or TRBV12-4 to TRBJ1-2, with D possibly TRBD1 on 5 matching bases. The CDR3 is made up of 12 amino acids. The V and J ends lost 5 bases and 7 bases respectively, with 11 bases between them. The CDR3 loop reads CASSPGSGGYTF. CDR3 in DNA: TGTGCCAGCAGTCCAGGGTCGGGTGGCTACACCTTC.

CDR3 nucleotides: TGTGCCAGCAGCTTAGACCCCCTATATTTAGCGGGGGGCCGTGGAGAGCAGTTCTTC. Its translation is CASSLDPLYLAGGRGEQFF. The rearrangement uses TRBV7-2 and TRBJ2-1; 10 nucleotides agree with TRBD2. The CDR3 runs to 19 residues. V trimming: 1 base; J trimming: 10 bases; junction bases outside the gene matches: 19. The germline V gene has CDR1 SGHTA and CDR2 FQGNSA.

The V call is TRBV10-3, the J call TRBJ2-3, with a weak D call TRBD2 (5 bases). V lost 4 bases and J lost 0, with 11 bases in between. The V gene's germline CDR1 is ENHRY and CDR2 SYGVKD. The CDR3 spans 15 residues. CDR3 region: CAISGGSESTDTQYF. DNA of the CDR3: TGTGCCATCAGTGGAGGTAGCGAAAGCACAGATACGCAGTATTTT.

The V and J genes are TRBV25-1 and TRBJ2-3; 9 bases are a match to TRBD1. V shed 3 bases, J shed 0 bases, and the junction held 4 bases outside the gene matches. The CDR3 is made up of 16 amino acids. Germline loops: CDR1 MGHDK, CDR2 SYGVNS. In DNA, the CDR3 is TGTGCCAGCAGTGACGCCGGGACAGGGAGCACAGATACGCAGTATTTT. Amino acid sequence: CASSDAGTGSTDTQYF. The variable domain in full, completed from reference TRBV25-1 and TRBJ2-3, reads EADIYQTPRYLVIGTGKKITLECSQTMGHDKMYWYQQDPGMELHLIHYSYGVNSTEKGDLSSESTVSRIRTEHFPLTLESARPSHTSQYLCASSDAGTGSTDTQYFGPGTRLTVL.

The chain combines TRBV15 with TRBJ2-7, with D possibly matching TRBD1 (5 bases). V lost 2 bases and J 6 bases, leaving 14 bases between the germline ends. The germline V gene has CDR1 LNHNV and CDR2 YYDKDF (reference sequence). There are 14 residues in the CDR3. This CDR3 is CATSRTGSSGEQYF. The CDR3, as DNA: TGTGCCACCAGCAGAACAGGTTCTTCTGGCGAGCAGTACTTC.

This chain links TRBV28 with TRBJ1-1; D is uncertain. The CDR3 consists of 14 residues. Germline assignment: CDR1 MDHEN and CDR2 SYDVKM. Between the trimmed V and J ends, which lost 1 base and 8 bases, there was a span of 14 bases. CDR3 sequence reads: CASSLLGSPTEAFF. The CDR3 nucleotides read TGTGCCAGCAGTTTATTGGGCAGCCCGACAGAAGCTTTCTTT.